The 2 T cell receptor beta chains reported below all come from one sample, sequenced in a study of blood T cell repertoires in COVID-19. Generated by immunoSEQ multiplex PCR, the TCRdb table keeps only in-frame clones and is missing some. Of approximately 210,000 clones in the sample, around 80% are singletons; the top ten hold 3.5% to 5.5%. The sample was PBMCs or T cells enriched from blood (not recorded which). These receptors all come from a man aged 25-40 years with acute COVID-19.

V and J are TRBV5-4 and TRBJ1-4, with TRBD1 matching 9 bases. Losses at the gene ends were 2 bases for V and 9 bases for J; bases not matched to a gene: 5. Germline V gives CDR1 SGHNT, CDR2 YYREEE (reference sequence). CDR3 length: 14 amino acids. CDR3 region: CASSLTGQGKKLFF. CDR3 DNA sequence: TGTGCCAGCAGCTTAACGGGACAGGGAAAAAAACTGTTTTTT.

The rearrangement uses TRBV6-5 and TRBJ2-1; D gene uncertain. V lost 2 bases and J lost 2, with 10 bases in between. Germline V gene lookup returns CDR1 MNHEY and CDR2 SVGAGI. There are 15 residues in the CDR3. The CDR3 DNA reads TGTGCCAGCAGTTACCCCGGAGCCGCCTACAATGAGCAGTTCTTC. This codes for CASSYPGAAYNEQFF.